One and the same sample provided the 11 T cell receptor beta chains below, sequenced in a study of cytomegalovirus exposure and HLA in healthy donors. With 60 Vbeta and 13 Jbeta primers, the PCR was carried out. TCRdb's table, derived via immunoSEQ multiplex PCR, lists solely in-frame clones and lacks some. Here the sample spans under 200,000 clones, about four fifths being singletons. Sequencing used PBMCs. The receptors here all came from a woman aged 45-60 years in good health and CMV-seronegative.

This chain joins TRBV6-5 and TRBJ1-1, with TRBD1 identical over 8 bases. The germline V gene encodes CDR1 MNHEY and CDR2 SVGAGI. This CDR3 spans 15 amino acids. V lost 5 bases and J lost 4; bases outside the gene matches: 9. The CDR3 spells CASSPRTGITTEAFF. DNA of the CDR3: TGTGCCAGCAGTCCCCGGACAGGGATCACCACTGAAGCTTTCTTT.

This CDR3 reads CASSLEGEQYF. The CDR3 DNA is TGTGCCAGCAGCTTAGAGGGAGAGCAGTACTTC. The chain joins TRBV11-2 to TRBJ2-5; a possible D gene is TRBD2 (5 bases). The ends were cut back, 0 bases at V and 11 bases at J, with 7 bases in the middle. Germline V gene lookup returns CDR1 SGHAT and CDR2 FQNNGV. The CDR3 is 11 amino acids.

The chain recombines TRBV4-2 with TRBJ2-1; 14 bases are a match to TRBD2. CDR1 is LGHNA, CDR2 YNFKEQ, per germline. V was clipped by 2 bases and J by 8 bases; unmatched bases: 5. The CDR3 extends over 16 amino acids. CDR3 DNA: TGTGCCAGCAGCCAAAGGGGACTAGCGGGAGTAGATGAGCAGTTCTTC. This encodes CASSQRGLAGVDEQFF.

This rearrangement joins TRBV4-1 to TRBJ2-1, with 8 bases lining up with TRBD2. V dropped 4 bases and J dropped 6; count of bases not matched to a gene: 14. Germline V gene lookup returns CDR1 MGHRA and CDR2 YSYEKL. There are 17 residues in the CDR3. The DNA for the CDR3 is TGCGCCAGCAGCCGAAAGGGACGGACTAGCACCTCCAATGAGCAGTTCTTC. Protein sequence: CASSRKGRTSTSNEQFF.

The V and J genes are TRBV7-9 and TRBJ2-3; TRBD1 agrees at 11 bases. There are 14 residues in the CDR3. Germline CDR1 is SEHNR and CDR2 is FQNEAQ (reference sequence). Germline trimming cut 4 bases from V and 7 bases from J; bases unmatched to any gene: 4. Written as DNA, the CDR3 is TGTGCCAGCAGCTCGGACAGGGGGCCAAATACGCAGTATTTT. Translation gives CASSSDRGPNTQYF.

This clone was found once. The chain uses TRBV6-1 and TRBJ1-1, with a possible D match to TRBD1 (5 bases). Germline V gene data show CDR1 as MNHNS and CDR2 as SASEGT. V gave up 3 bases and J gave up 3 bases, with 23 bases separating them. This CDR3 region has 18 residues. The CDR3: CASSEPPRTQGWYTEAFF. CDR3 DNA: TGTGCCAGCAGTGAGCCCCCCCGGACCCAGGGATGGTACACTGAAGCTTTCTTT.

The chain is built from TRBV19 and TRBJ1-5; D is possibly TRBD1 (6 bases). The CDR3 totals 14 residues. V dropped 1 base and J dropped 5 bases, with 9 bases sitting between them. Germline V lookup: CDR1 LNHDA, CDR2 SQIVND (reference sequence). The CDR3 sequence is CASSIGDTYQPQHF. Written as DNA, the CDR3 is TGTGCCAGTAGTATAGGGGACACGTATCAGCCCCAGCATTTT.

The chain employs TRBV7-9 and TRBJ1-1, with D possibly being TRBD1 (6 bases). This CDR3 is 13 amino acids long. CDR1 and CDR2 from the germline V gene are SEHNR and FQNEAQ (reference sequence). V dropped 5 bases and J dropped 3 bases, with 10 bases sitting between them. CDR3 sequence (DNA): TGTGCCAGCAGCCCAGGGGCGGACACTGAAGCTTTCTTT. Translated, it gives CASSPGADTEAFF.

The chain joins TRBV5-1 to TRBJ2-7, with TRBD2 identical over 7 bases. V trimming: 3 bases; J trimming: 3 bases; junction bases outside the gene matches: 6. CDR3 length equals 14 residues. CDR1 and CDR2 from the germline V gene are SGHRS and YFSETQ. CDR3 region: CASSSGTTYYEQYF. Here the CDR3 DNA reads TGCGCCAGCAGCTCCGGGACTACCTACTACGAGCAGTACTTC.

The CDR3 DNA is TGCAGCGTTGATACGGGACTAGGGACCCAGTACTTC. Translated: CSVDTGLGTQYF. The chain joins TRBV29-1 to TRBJ2-5, with 8 bases aligning to TRBD2. From germline, CDR1 is SQVTM and CDR2 ANQGSEA. This CDR3 is 12 amino acids long. The V segment lost 3 bases and the J segment 7 bases; nucleotides outside the gene matches: 4.

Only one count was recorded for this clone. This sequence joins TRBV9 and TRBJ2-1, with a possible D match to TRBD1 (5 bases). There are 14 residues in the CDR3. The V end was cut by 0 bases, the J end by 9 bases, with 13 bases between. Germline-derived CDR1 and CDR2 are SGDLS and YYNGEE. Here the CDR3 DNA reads TGTGCCAGCAGCGTAGGGGGCAGGAACGGTGAGCAGTTCTTC. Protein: CASSVGGRNGEQFF.